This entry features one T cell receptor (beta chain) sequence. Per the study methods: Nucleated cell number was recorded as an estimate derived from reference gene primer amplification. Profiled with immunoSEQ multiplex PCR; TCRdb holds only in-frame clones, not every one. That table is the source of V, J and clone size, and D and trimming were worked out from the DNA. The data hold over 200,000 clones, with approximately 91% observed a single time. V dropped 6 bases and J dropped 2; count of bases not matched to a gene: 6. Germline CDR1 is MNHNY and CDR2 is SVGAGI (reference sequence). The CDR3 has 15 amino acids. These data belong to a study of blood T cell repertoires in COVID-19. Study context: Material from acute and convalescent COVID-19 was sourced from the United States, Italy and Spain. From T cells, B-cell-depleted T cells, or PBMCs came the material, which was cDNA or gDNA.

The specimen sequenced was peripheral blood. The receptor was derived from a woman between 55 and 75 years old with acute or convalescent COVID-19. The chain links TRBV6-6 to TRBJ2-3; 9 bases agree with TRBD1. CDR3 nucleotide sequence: TGTGCCAGCAGGAATCGACAGGGGGACACAGATACGCAGTATTTT. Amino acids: CASRNRQGDTDTQYF.